Shown below are 22 T cell receptor beta chains from a single sample sequenced in a study of cytomegalovirus exposure and HLA in healthy donors. A multiplex PCR was run with 60 Vbeta primers and 13 Jbeta primers. Method: immunoSEQ multiplex PCR; TCRdb's copy keeps in-frame clones and lacks some. Among under 150,000 clones listed, about 81% were seen once. Material: PBMCs. All receptors come from a woman in her thirties or forties in good health and CMV-seropositive.

The chain has TRBV19 and TRBJ1-1, with D possibly TRBD1 on 6 matching bases. The germline CDR1 and CDR2 sequences are LNHDA and SQIVND (reference sequence). The CDR3 is made up of 13 amino acids. Between the trimmed V and J ends, which lost 10 bases and 8 bases, there was a span of 20 bases. CDR3 nucleotide sequence: TGTGCCACCGACGCGGGGGGCCGTTTAGAAGCTTTCTTT. This encodes CATDAGGRLEAFF. The full variable domain, rest sourced from reference TRBV19 and TRBJ1-1, is DGGITQSPKYLFRKEGQNVTLSCEQNLNHDAMYWYRQDPGQGLRLIYYSQIVNDFQKGDIAEGYSVSREKKESFPLTVTSAQKNPTAFYLCATDAGGRLEAFFGQGTRLTVV.

The gene calls are TRBV6-1 and TRBJ2-5; D is undetermined. Looked up from germline, CDR1 is MNHNS and CDR2 is SASEGT. V gave up 4 bases and J gave up 2 bases, with 11 bases separating them. The CDR3 has 14 residues. CDR3: CASSVGWSQETQYF. In DNA, the CDR3 is TGTGCCAGCAGTGTCGGGTGGTCTCAAGAGACCCAGTACTTC.

The rearrangement links TRBV5-1 to TRBJ1-1, with D possibly being TRBD1 (6 bases). This CDR3 region has 14 residues. V was trimmed by 4 bases and J by 0 bases, leaving 10 bases between them. CDR1 and CDR2 (germline): SGHRS, YFSETQ. The CDR3 DNA sequence: TGCGCCAGCAGCCCCCGGGACATGAACACTGAAGCTTTCTTT. Its protein product is CASSPRDMNTEAFF. Full variable domain (rest looked up from reference TRBV5-1 and TRBJ1-1): KAGVTQTPRYLIKTRGQQVTLSCSPISGHRSVSWYQQTPGQGLQFLFEYFSETQRNKGNFPGRFSGRQFSNSRSEMNVSTLELGDSALYLCASSPRDMNTEAFFGQGTRLTVV.

This chain uses TRBV9 with TRBJ2-3; 9 bases align to TRBD2. CDR1 SGDLS and CDR2 YYNGEE come from the germline V gene. Germline trimming cut 4 bases from V and 4 bases from J; bases unmatched to any gene: 7. The CDR3 length is 15 residues. This chain's CDR3 is CASSSLTSGADTQYF. The CDR3 DNA sequence: TGTGCCAGCAGCTCTCTGACTAGCGGCGCAGATACGCAGTATTTT.

The V and J genes are TRBV9 and TRBJ1-6; D remains ambiguous. The CDR3 contains 14 residues. Germline assignment: CDR1 SGDLS and CDR2 YYNGEE. Trimming shortened V by 4 bases and J by 0 bases, and 5 bases separated the two germline ends. The CDR3 sequence: CASSPSSYNSPLHF. In DNA form, the CDR3 reads TGTGCCAGCAGCCCTTCCTCCTATAATTCACCCCTCCACTTT.

This rearrangement joins TRBV6-1 to TRBJ2-2, with 7 nucleotides matching TRBD1. V was pared by 1 base and J by 5 bases, with 10 bases of the junction left unmatched. The CDR3 contains 17 residues. The germline CDR1 and CDR2 sequences are MNHNS and SASEGT. CDR3 in DNA: TGTGCCAGCAGTGAAGGTGGGGACAGCCTGCGGACCGGGGAGCTGTTTTTT. This gives the protein CASSEGGDSLRTGELFF.

The chain is built from TRBV9 and TRBJ2-6; a weak D match, TRBD2 (6 bases). This CDR3 is 17 amino acids long. Trimming took off 6 bases at V and 1 base at J, with 17 bases between the two ends. The germline V gene encodes CDR1 SGDLS and CDR2 YYNGEE. The CDR3 coding sequence is TGTGCCAGCACTTCCTCTTGGGCGGGGTCTGGGGCCAACGTCCTGACTTTC. Translation: CASTSSWAGSGANVLTF.

The chain joins TRBV2 to TRBJ1-2, with 7 bases aligning to TRBD1. Germline loops: CDR1 SNHLY, CDR2 FYNNEI. The length of the CDR3 is 15 residues. V was pared by 3 bases and J by 4 bases, with 8 bases of the junction left unmatched. DNA of the CDR3: TGTGCCAGCAGTGAGTTGAGAGGGGGCGGCTATGGCTACACCTTC. It encodes CASSELRGGGYGYTF.

This clone has more than one count but fewer than ten. The chain joins TRBV6-5 to TRBJ2-1; D gene uncertain. CDR1 is MNHEY and CDR2 is SVGAGI in the germline V gene. V was cut by 6 bases and J by 1 base, with 13 bases left in between. The CDR3 length is 15 residues. CDR3 nucleotides: TGTGCCAGCAGCCCGTTCGCCAGATCCTACAATGAGCAGTTCTTC. This gives the protein CASSPFARSYNEQFF.

J is TRBJ2-1 and V is TRBV6-5; no clear D. The CDR3 sequence is 13 residues long. The V gene's germline CDR1 is MNHEY and CDR2 SVGAGI. V shed 6 bases and J shed 9 bases, with 15 bases lying between them. CDR3 sequence: CASSPGTISEQFF. The CDR3 DNA sequence: TGTGCCAGCAGCCCCGGAACTATAAGTGAGCAGTTCTTC.

V usage is TRBV6-1 and J usage is TRBJ2-7; maybe TRBD1 (5 bases). CDR1 MNHNS and CDR2 SASEGT come from the germline V gene. V was clipped by 3 bases and J by 2 bases, with 14 bases between them. CDR3 length: 15 amino acids. The CDR3 is CASSDRPGPAYEQYF. As DNA, the CDR3 is TGTGCCAGCAGTGATAGGCCAGGGCCTGCCTACGAGCAGTACTTC.

This clone was recorded once. The V gene is TRBV27, the J gene TRBJ1-4, with D perhaps matching TRBD1 (6 bases). CDR3 length equals 14 residues. Looked up from germline, CDR1 is MNHEY and CDR2 is SMNVEV (reference sequence). V was shortened by 4 bases and J by 3 bases, with 9 bases between the two germline ends. As DNA, the CDR3 is TGTGCCAGCAGTTCGTGGACAGCTAATGAAAAACTGTTTTTT. This translates into CASSSWTANEKLFF.

This clone was picked up a small number of times. The chain recombines TRBV2 with TRBJ2-1; TRBD2 matches at 8 bases. Germline CDR1 SNHLY, CDR2 FYNNEI. CDR3 length: 15 amino acids. With 6 bases clipped from V and 5 bases from J, the junction kept 9 bases outside the gene matches. CDR3 sequence (DNA): TGTGCCAGCAGAAAAGGCGGGGGGCCTCACAATGAGCAGTTCTTC. This translates into CASRKGGGPHNEQFF.

This clone was found a few times. The chain uses TRBV7-3 and TRBJ2-3; 8 bases map to TRBD2. The CDR3 length is 15 residues. With V trimmed by 4 bases and J by 8 bases, 11 bases remained unmatched. Germline CDR1 and CDR2: SGHTA and FQGTGA. CDR3 sequence reads: CASSSAAGGAGTQYF. CDR3 coding DNA: TGTGCCAGCAGCTCCGCTGCCGGGGGGGCGGGTACGCAGTATTTT.

A remark on this clone: At the DNA level, this CDR3 is encoded by other sequences in the same sample as well. The chain recombines TRBV10-3 with TRBJ2-1; no firm D call. Germline V lookup: CDR1 ENHRY, CDR2 SYGVKD. The CDR3 has 12 amino acids. V shed 2 bases and J shed 4 bases, with 3 bases lying between them. The CDR3: CAISEPYNEQFF. As DNA, the CDR3 is TGTGCCATCAGTGAGCCATACAATGAGCAGTTCTTC.

V usage is TRBV2 and J usage is TRBJ2-7, with D unresolved. Germline V gene data show CDR1 as SNHLY and CDR2 as FYNNEI. Trimming removed 5 bases from V and 2 bases from J, with 4 bases in between. CDR3 length equals 11 residues. In DNA, the CDR3 is TGTGCCAGCAGTCCAACCTACGAGCAGTACTTC. Amino acids: CASSPTYEQYF.

This clone has more than one count but fewer than ten. The rearrangement joins TRBV19 to TRBJ2-5; D perhaps matches TRBD1 (5 bases). The closer fit of TRBJ2-7 to the DNA end suggests the J call may be wrong. Germline V lookup: CDR1 LNHDA, CDR2 SQIVND (reference sequence). The CDR3 totals 13 residues. The CDR3 here is CASSIDRRYEQYF. The CDR3 nucleotides read TGTGCCAGTAGTATTGACAGACGCTACGAGCAGTACTTC.

The rearrangement joins TRBV5-4 to TRBJ2-7, with 12 bases fitting TRBD2. CDR1 is SGHNT, CDR2 YYREEE, per germline (reference sequence). CDR3 length: 15 amino acids. J gave up 2 bases and V 3 bases, and 3 bases lay outside the gene matches. The CDR3 DNA is TGTGCCAGCAGCTACGGACTAGCGGGGACCTACGAGCAGTACTTC. Protein sequence: CASSYGLAGTYEQYF.

The rearrangement links TRBV6-6 to TRBJ1-4; TRBD1 matches 8 bases. Germline trimming cut 8 bases from V and 5 bases from J; bases unmatched to any gene: 4. Germline CDR1 is MNHNY and CDR2 is SVGAGI (reference sequence). The length of the CDR3 is 13 residues. The CDR3 here is CASLDRGNEKLFF. As DNA, the CDR3 is TGTGCCAGCCTCGACAGGGGAAATGAAAAACTGTTTTTT.

This clone occurred a few times. The chain is built from TRBV4-3 and TRBJ2-1; TRBD2 aligns across 11 bases. CDR1 LGHNA and CDR2 YSLEER come from the germline V gene. The CDR3 runs 15 residues. V lost 1 base and J lost 9; bases outside the gene matches: 5. The CDR3 is CASSQVNLAGGEQFF. The CDR3 nucleotides read TGCGCCAGCAGCCAAGTAAATCTAGCGGGGGGTGAGCAGTTCTTC.

This clone was counted a single time. J is TRBJ1-2 and V is TRBV9; 8 positions agree with TRBD1. The J segment lost 6 bases and the V segment lost 3 bases, leaving 7 bases of the junction unmatched. The CDR3 has 14 residues. Germline V gene data show CDR1 as SGDLS and CDR2 as YYNGEE. CDR3 loop: CASSADRGGDGYTF. CDR3 sequence (DNA): TGTGCCAGCAGCGCCGACAGGGGTGGGGATGGCTACACCTTC.

J is TRBJ2-7 and V is TRBV28, with D tentatively TRBD1 (6 bases). The germline CDR1 and CDR2 sequences are MDHEN and SYDVKM. CDR3 length equals 15 residues. Trimming took off 5 bases at V and 5 bases at J, with 19 bases between the two ends. CDR3 sequence: CASSLSQGARDEQYF. Here the CDR3 DNA reads TGTGCCAGCAGTCTTTCACAGGGCGCCCGGGACGAGCAGTACTTC.